This TCR beta chain was retrieved from a study of cytomegalovirus exposure and HLA in healthy donors. Study-wide results and caveats: Whilst most TCR sequences proved rare, a subset of public TCRs occurred across many donors. The tendency of first-cohort TCR clusters to co-occur in the roughly 130 validation repertoires was the finding of a later analysis. In vitro checks showed that a few CMV-associated chains really do target CMV antigens.

This CDR3 comprises 17 residues. V was pared by 1 base and J by 1 base, with 16 bases between. Per germline, CDR1 MGHRA and CDR2 YSYEKL. In the case of this clone: Its specificity is not known.

Sequenced by immunoSEQ multiplex PCR; TCRdb stores in-frame clones only, minus some. The sample has approximately 210,000 clones; roughly 88% are singletons. The chain recombines TRBV4-1 with TRBJ1-1; the D is unclear. This TCR derives from a woman aged 18-29 years in good health and CMV-seronegative. Specimen: PBMCs. The CDR3 is CASSQGQLRDSNTEAFF. As DNA, the CDR3 is TGCGCCAGCAGCCAAGGGCAGCTGCGGGATTCGAACACTGAAGCTTTCTTT.